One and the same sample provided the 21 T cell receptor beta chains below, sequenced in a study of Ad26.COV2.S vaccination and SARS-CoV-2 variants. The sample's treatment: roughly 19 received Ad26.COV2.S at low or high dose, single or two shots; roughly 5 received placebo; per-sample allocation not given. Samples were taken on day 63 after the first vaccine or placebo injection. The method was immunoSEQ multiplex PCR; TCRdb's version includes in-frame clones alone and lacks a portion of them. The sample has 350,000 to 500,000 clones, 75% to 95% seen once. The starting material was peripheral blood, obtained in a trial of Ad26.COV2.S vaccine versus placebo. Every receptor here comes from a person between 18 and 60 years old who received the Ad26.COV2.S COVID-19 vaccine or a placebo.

The CDR3 here is CASRYPGTGPETQYF. CDR3 in DNA: TGTGCCAGCCGCTACCCGGGGACAGGGCCGGAGACCCAGTACTTC. V gene TRBV7-2 combines with J gene TRBJ2-5, with 9 positions matching TRBD1. The CDR3 runs 15 residues. V was clipped by 8 bases and J by 5 bases; unmatched bases: 12. CDR1 is SGHTA, CDR2 FQGNSA, per germline.

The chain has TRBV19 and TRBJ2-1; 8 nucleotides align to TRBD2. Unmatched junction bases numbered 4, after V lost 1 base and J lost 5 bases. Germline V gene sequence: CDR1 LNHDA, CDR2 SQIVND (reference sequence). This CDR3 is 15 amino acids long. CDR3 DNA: TGTGCCAGTAGTATAGTTAGCGGGGTGGACAATGAGCAGTTCTTC. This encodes CASSIVSGVDNEQFF.

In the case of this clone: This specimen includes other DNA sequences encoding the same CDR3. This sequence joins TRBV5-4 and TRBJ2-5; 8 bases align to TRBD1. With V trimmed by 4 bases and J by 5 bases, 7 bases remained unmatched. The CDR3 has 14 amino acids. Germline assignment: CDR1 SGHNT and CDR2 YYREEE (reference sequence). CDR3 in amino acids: CASSVQGAAETQYF. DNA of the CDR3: TGTGCCAGCAGCGTGCAGGGGGCGGCGGAGACCCAGTACTTC.

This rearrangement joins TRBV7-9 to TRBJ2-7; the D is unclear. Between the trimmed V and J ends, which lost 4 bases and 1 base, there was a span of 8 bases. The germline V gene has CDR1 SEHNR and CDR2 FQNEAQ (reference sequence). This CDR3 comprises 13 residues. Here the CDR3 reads CASSSTASYEQYF. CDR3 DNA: TGTGCCAGCAGCTCCACAGCATCCTACGAGCAGTACTTC.

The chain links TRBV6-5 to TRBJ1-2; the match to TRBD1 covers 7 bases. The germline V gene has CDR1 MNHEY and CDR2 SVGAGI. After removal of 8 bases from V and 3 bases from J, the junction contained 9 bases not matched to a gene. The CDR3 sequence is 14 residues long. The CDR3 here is CASGETGSDYGYTF. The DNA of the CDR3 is TGTGCCAGCGGGGAGACAGGGTCGGACTATGGCTACACCTTC.

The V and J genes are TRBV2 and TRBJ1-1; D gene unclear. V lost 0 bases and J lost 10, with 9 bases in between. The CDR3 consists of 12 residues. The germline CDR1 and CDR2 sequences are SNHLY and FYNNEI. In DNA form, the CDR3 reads TGTGCCAGCAGTGAAGCCGGAACACGAGCTTTCTTT. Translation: CASSEAGTRAFF.

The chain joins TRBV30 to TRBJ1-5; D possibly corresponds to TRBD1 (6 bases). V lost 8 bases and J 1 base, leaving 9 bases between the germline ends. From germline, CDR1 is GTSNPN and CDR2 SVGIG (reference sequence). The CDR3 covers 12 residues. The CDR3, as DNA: TGTGCCGGAGGGGGGAGCAATCAGCCCCAGCATTTT. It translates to CAGGGSNQPQHF.

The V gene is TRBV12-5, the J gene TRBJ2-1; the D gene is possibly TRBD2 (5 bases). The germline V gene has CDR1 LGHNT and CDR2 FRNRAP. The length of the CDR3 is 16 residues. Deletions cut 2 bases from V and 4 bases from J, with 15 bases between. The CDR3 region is CASGLFQLEGYNEQFF. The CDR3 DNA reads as TGTGCTAGTGGTTTGTTCCAGCTAGAGGGATACAATGAGCAGTTCTTC.

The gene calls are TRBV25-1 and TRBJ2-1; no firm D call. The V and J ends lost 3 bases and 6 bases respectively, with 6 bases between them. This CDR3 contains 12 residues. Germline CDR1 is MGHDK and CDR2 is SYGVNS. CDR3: CASSEVRNEQFF. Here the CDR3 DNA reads TGTGCCAGCAGTGAGGTACGCAATGAGCAGTTCTTC. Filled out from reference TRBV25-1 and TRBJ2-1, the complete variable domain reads EADIYQTPRYLVIGTGKKITLECSQTMGHDKMYWYQQDPGMELHLIHYSYGVNSTEKGDLSSESTVSRIRTEHFPLTLESARPSHTSQYLCASSEVRNEQFFGPGTRLTVL.

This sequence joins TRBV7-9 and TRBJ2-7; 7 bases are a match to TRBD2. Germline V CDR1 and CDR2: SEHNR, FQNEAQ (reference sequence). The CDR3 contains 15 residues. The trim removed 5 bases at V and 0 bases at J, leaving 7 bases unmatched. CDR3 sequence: CASSAKSGASYEQYF. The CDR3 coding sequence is TGTGCCAGCAGCGCAAAGAGCGGGGCCTCCTACGAGCAGTACTTC.

CDR3 residues: CASRGTRDAHNEKLFF. CDR3 coding DNA: TGTGCCAGCAGGGGGACAAGAGACGCTCACAATGAAAAACTGTTTTTT. The rearrangement links TRBV3-1 (or the pseudogene TRBV3-2) to TRBJ1-4; D perhaps matches TRBD1 (6 bases). The CDR3 consists of 16 residues. V was trimmed by 6 bases and J by 5 bases, leaving 19 bases between them. Germline assignment: CDR1 LGHDT and CDR2 YNNKEL (reference sequence).

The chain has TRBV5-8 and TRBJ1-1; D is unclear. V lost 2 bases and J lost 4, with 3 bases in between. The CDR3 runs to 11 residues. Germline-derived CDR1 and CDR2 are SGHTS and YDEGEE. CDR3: CASSFFTEAFF. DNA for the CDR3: TGTGCCAGCAGCTTTTTCACTGAAGCTTTCTTT.

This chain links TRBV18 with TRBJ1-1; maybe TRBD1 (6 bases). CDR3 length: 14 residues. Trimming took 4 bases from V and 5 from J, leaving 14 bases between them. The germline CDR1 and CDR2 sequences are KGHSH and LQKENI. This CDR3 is CASSRQEKRTEAFF. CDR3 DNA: TGTGCCAGCTCACGACAGGAAAAGAGGACTGAAGCTTTCTTT.

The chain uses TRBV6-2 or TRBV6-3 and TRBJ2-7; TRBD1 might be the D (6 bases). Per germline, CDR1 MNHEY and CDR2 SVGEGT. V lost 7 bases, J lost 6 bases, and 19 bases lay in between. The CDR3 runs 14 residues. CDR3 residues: CASIPQGYSGEQYF. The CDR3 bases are TGTGCCAGCATCCCCCAGGGGTACTCGGGCGAGCAGTACTTC.

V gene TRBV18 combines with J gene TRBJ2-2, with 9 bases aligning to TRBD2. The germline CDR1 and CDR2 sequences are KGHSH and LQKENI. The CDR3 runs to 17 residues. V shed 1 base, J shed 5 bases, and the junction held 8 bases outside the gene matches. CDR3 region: CASSPRGLAGGTGELFF. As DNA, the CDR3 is TGTGCCAGCTCACCACGGGGACTAGCAGGAGGGACCGGGGAGCTGTTTTTT. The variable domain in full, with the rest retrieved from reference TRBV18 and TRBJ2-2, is NAGVMQNPRHLVRRRGQEARLRCSPMKGHSHVYWYRQLPEEGLKFMVYLQKENIIDESGMPKERFSAEFPKEGPSILRIQQVVRGDSAAYFCASSPRGLAGGTGELFFGEGSRLTVL.

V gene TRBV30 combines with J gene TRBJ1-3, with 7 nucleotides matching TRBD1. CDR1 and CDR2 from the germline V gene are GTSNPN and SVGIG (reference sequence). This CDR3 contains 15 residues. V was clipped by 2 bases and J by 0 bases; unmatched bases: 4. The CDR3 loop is CAWSMGQSSGNTIYF. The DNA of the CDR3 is TGTGCCTGGAGTATGGGACAGAGCTCTGGAAACACCATATATTTT.

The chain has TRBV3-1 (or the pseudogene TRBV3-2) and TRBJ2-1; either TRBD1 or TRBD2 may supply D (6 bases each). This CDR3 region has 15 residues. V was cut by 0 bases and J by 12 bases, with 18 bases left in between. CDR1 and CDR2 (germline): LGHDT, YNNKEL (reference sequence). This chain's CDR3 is CASSQEGGLAMRQFF. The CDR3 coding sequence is TGTGCCAGCAGCCAAGAGGGGGGCCTAGCGATGCGGCAGTTCTTC.

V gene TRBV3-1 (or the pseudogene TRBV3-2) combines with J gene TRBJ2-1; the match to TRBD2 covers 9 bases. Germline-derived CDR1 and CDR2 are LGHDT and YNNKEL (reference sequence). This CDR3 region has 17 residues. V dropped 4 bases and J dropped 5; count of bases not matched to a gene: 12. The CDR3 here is CASSLRRREGFDNEQFF. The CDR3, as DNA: TGTGCCAGCAGCCTAAGAAGGCGGGAGGGTTTTGACAATGAGCAGTTCTTC.

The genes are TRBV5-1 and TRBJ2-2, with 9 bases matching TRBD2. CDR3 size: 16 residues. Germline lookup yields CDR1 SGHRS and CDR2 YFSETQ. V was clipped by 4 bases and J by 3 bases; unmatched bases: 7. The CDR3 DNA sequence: TGCGCCAGCAGCCTGGAGGGACTAGCCCACACCGGGGAGCTGTTTTTT. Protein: CASSLEGLAHTGELFF.

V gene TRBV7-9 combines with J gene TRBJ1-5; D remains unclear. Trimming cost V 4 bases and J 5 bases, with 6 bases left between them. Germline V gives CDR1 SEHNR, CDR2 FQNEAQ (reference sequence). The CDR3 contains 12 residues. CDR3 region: CASSSIDQPQHF. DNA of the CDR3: TGTGCCAGCAGCTCCATCGATCAGCCCCAGCATTTT.

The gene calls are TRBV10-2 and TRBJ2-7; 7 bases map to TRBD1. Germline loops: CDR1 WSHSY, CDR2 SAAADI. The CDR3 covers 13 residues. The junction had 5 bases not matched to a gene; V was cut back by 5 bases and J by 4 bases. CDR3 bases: TGCGCCAGCAGTCAGGGGGTTTTATACGAGCAGTACTTC. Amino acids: CASSQGVLYEQYF.